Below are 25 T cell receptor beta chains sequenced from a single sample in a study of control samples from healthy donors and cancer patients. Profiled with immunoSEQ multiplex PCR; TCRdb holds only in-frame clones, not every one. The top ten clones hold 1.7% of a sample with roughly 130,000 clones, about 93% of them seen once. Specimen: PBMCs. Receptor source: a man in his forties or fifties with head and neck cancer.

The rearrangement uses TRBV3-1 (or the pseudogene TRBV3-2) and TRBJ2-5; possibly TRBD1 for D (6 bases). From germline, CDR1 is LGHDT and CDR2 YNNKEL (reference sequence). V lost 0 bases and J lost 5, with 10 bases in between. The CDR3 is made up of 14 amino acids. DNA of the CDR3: TGTGCCAGCAGCCAAGATACAGGGAGCGAGACCCAGTACTTC. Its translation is CASSQDTGSETQYF.

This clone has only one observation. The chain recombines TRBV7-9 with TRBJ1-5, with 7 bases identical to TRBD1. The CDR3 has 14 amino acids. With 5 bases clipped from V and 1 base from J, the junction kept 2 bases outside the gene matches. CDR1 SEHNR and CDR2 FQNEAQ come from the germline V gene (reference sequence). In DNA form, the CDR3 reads TGTGCCAGCAGCCGGACAGGAAGCAATCAGCCCCAGCATTTT. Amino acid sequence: CASSRTGSNQPQHF. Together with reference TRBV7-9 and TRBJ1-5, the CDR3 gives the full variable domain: DTGVSQNPRHKITKRGQNVTFRCDPISEHNRLYWYRQTLGQGPEFLTYFQNEAQLEKSRLLSDRFSAERPKGSFSTLEIQRTEQGDSAMYLCASSRTGSNQPQHFGDGTRLSIL.

CDR3 region: CASSLGHLEDTGELFF. DNA for the CDR3: TGTGCCAGCAGCTTAGGCCACCTGGAAGACACCGGGGAGCTGTTTTTT. The V and J genes are TRBV7-2 and TRBJ2-2; D not resolved. The V end was cut by 1 base, the J end by 3 bases, with 12 bases between. Looked up from germline, CDR1 is SGHTA and CDR2 is FQGNSA. The CDR3 totals 16 residues.

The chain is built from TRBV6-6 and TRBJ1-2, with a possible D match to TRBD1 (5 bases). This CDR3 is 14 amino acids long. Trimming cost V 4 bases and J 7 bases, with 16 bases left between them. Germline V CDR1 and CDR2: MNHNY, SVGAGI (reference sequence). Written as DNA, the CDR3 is TGTGCCAGCAGTTTACAGGCGTCTGGGTTTGGCTACACCTTC. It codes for CASSLQASGFGYTF.

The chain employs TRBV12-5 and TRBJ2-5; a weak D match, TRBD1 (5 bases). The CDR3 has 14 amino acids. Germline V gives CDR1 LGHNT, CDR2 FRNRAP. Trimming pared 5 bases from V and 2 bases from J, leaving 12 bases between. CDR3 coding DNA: TGTGCTAGTGGTGCACAGGTTTTTCAAGAGACCCAGTACTTC. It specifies CASGAQVFQETQYF.

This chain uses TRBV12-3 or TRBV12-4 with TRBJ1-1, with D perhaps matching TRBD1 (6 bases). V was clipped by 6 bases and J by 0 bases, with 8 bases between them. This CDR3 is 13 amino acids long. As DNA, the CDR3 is TGTGCCAGCAGACCAGGGGTGAACACTGAAGCTTTCTTT. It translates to CASRPGVNTEAFF.

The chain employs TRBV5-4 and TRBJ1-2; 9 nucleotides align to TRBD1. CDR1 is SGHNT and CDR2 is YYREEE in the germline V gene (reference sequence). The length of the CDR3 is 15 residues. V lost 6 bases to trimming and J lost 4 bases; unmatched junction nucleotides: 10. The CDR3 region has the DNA TGTGCCAGCACCAGGCCACAGGGGGCGTCCTATGGCTACACCTTC. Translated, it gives CASTRPQGASYGYTF.

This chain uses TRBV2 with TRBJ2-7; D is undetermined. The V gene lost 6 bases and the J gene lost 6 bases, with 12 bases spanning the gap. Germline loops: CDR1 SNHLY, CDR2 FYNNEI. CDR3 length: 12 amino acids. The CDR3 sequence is CASSREGREQYF. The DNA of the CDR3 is TGTGCCAGCAGCCGTGAAGGGCGCGAGCAGTACTTC.

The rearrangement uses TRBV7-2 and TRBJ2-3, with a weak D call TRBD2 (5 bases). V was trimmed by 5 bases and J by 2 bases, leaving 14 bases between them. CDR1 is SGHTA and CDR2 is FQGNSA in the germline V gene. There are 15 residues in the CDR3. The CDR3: CASSLSGRITDTQYF. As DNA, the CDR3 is TGTGCCAGCAGCCTGAGCGGCCGGATCACAGATACGCAGTATTTT.

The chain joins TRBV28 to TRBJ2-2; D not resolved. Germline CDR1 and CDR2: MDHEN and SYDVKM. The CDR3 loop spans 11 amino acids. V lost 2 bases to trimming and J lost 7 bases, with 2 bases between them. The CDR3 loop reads CASSLVGELFF. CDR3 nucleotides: TGTGCCAGCAGTTTAGTCGGGGAGCTGTTTTTT.

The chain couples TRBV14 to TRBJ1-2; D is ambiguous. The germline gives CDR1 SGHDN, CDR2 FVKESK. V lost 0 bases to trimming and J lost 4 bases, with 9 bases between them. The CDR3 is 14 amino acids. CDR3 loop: CASSQELLPYGYTF. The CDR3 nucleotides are TGTGCCAGCAGCCAAGAACTGCTTCCCTATGGCTACACCTTC.

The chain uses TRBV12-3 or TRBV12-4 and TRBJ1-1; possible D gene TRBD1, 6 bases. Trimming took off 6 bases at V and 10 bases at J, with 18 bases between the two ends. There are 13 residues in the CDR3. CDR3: CASRATGPLRAFF. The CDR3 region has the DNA TGTGCCAGCAGGGCCACAGGGCCCCTCAGAGCTTTCTTT.

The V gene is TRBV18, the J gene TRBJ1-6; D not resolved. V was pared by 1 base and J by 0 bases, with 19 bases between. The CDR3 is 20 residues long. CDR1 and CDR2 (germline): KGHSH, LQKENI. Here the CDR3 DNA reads TGTGCCAGCTCACCACGTGGGTACTTAGACGCAGCCTCCTATAATTCACCCCTCCACTTT. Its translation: CASSPRGYLDAASYNSPLHF.

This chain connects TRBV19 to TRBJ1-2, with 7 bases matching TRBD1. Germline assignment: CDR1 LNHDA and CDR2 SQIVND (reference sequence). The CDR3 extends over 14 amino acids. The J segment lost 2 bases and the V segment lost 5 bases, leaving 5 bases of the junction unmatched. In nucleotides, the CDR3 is TGTGCCAGTAGTCTCCAGGGACAGAACTATGGCTACACCTTC. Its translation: CASSLQGQNYGYTF.

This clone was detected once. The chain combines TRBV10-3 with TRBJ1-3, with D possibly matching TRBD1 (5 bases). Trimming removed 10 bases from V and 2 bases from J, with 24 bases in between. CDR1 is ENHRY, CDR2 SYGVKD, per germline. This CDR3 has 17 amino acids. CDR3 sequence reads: CATRGKGDGGAGNTIYF. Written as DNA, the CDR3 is TGTGCCACAAGGGGAAAGGGCGACGGGGGTGCTGGAAACACCATATATTTT.

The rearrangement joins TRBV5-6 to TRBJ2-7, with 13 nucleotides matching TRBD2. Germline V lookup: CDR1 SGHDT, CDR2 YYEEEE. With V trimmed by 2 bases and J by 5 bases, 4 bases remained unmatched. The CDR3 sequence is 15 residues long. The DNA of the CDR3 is TGTGCCAGCAGCTTTAGGACTAGCGGGGGACACGAGCAGTACTTC. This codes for CASSFRTSGGHEQYF.

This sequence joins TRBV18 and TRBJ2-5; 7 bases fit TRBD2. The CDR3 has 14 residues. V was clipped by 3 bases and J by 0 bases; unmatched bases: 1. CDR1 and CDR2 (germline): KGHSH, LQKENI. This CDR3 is CASSPGLDQETQYF. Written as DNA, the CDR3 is TGTGCCAGCTCACCTGGACTAGACCAAGAGACCCAGTACTTC.

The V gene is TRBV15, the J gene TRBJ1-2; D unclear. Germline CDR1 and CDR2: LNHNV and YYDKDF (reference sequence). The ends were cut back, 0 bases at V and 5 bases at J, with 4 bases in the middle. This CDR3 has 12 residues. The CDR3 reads CATSRDGYGYTF. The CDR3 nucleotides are TGTGCCACCAGCAGAGACGGATATGGCTACACCTTC.

The CDR3 reads CSVAWTAGNEQYF. The CDR3 DNA sequence: TGCAGCGTTGCCTGGACCGCCGGGAACGAGCAGTACTTC. J is TRBJ2-7 and V is TRBV29-1; D may be TRBD2 (5 bases). CDR3 size: 13 residues. Between the trimmed V and J ends, which lost 4 bases and 5 bases, there was a span of 15 bases. Germline CDR1 reads SQVTM; CDR2 reads ANQGSEA.

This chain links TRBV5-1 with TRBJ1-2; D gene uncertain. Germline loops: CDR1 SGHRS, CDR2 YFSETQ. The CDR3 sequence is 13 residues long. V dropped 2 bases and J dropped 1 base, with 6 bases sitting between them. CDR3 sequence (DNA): TGCGCCAGCAGCTTTGGGGATAACTATGGCTACACCTTC. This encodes CASSFGDNYGYTF. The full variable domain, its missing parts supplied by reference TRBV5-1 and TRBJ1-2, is KAGVTQTPRYLIKTRGQQVTLSCSPISGHRSVSWYQQTPGQGLQFLFEYFSETQRNKGNFPGRFSGRQFSNSRSEMNVSTLELGDSALYLCASSFGDNYGYTFGSGTRLTVV.

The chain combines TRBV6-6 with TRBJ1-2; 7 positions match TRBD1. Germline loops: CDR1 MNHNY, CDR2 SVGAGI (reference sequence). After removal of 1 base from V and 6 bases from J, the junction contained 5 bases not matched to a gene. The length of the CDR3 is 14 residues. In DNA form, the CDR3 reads TGTGCCAGCAGTTACTACGACAGGGCCGATGGCTACACCTTC. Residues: CASSYYDRADGYTF.

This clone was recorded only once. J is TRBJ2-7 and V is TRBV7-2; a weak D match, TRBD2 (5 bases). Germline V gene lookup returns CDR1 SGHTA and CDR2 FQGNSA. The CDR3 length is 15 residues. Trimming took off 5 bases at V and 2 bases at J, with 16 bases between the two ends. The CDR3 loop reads CASSPWRAVTYEQYF. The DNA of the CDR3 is TGTGCCAGCAGCCCCTGGCGGGCAGTGACCTACGAGCAGTACTTC.

DNA of the CDR3: TGTGCCAGCTCGCCAGACAGGGGAAGCTCCTACGAGCAGTACTTC. Its protein is CASSPDRGSSYEQYF. V and J are TRBV18 and TRBJ2-7; 8 positions agree with TRBD1. The CDR3 is 15 amino acids. Germline CDR1 reads KGHSH; CDR2 reads LQKENI. V lost 6 bases to trimming and J lost 0 bases; unmatched junction nucleotides: 7.

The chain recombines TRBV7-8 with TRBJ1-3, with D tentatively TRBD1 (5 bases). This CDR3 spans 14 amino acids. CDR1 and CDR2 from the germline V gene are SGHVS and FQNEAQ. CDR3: CASRGSLGGNTIYF. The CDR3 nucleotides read TGTGCTAGCCGGGGCTCCTTGGGTGGAAACACCATATATTTT.

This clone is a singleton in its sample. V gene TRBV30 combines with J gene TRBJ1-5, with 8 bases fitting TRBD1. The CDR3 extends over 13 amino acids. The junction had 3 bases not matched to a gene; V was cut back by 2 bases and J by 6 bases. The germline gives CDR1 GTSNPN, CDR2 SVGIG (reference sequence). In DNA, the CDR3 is TGTGCCTGGAGTCGACAGGGGCGTCAGCCCCAGCATTTT. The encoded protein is CAWSRQGRQPQHF.